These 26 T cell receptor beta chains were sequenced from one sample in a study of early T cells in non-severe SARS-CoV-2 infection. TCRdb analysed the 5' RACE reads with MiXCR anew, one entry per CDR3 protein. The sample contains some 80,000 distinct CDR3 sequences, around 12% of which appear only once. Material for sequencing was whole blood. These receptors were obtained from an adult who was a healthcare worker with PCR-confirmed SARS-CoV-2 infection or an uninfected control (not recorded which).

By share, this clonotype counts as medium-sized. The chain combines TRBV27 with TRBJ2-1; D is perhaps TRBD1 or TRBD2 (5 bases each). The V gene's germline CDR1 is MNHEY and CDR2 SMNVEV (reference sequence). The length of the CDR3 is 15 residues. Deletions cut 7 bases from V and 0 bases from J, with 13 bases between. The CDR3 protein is CASTSPGPSYNEQFF. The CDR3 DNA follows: TGTGCCAGCACCTCACCGGGGCCCTCCTACAATGAGCAGTTCTTC.

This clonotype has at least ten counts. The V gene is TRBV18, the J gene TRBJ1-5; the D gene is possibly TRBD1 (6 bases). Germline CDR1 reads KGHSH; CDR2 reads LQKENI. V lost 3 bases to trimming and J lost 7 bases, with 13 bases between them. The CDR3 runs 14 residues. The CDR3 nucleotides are TGTGCCAGCTCACCGACAGGAGGGGTCCAGCCCCAGCATTTT. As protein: CASSPTGGVQPQHF.

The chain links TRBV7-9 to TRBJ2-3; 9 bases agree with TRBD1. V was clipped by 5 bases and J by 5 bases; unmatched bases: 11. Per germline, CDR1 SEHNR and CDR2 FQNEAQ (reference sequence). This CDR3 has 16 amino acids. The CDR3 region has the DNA TGTGCCAGCAGCCCCAGGGACAGGGAGCAACAAGATACGCAGTATTTT. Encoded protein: CASSPRDREQQDTQYF.

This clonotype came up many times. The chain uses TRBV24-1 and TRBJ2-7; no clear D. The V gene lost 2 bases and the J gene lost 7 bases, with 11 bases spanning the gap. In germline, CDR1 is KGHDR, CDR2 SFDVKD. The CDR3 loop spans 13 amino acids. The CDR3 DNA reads TGTGCCACCAGTGATTCTAGGCTCGTGGAGCAGTACTTC. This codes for CATSDSRLVEQYF.

The CDR3 reads CASRGAGALNEQFF. The CDR3 DNA reads TGTGCCAGCAGGGGGGCGGGGGCCCTCAATGAGCAGTTCTTC. The chain uses TRBV3-1 and TRBJ2-1, with a tentative D call TRBD2 (7 bases). The CDR3 spans 14 residues. Germline-derived CDR1 and CDR2 are LGHDT and YNNKEL (reference sequence). The V end lost 6 bases, the J end lost 6 bases, and 15 bases lay between the germline ends.

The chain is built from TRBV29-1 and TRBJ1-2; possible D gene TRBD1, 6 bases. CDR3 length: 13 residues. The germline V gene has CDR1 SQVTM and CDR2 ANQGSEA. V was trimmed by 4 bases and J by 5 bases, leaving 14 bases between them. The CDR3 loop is CSVALAGEYGYTF. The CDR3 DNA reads TGCAGCGTTGCCCTTGCAGGGGAGTATGGCTACACCTTC. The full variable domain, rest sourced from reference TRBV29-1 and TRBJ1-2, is SAVISQKPSRDICQRGTSLTIQCQVDSQVTMMFWYRQQPGQSLTLIATANQGSEATYESGFVIDKFPISRPNLTFSTLTVSNMSPEDSSIYLCSVALAGEYGYTFGSGTRLTVV.

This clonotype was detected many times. CDR3 sequence (DNA): TGTGCCAGCAGCTTAGGAACTGGTACCGATGAGCAGTTCTTC. It translates to CASSLGTGTDEQFF. This chain joins TRBV7-9 and TRBJ2-1; D unresolved. The CDR3 consists of 14 residues. Germline V gene lookup returns CDR1 SEHNR and CDR2 FQNEAQ (reference sequence). Deletions cut 1 base from V and 8 bases from J, with 12 bases between.

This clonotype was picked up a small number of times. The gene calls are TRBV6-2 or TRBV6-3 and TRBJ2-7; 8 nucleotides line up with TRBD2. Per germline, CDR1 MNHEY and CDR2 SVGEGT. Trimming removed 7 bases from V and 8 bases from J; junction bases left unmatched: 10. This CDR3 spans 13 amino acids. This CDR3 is CASTNGGLGKQYF. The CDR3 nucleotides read TGTGCCAGCACCAACGGGGGACTAGGCAAGCAGTACTTC.

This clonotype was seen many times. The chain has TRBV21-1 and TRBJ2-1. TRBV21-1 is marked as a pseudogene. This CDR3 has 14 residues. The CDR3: CASSIVCFHNEQFF. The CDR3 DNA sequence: TGTGCCAGCAGCATCGTTTGTTTTCACAATGAGCAGTTCTTC.

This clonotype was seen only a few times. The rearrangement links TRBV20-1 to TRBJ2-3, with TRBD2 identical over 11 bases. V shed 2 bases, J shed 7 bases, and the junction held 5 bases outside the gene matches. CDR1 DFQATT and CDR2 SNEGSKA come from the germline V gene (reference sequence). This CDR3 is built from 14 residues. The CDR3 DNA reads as TGCAGTGCTAGAACTAGCGGGAGTCTTAATACGCAGTATTTT. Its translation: CSARTSGSLNTQYF.

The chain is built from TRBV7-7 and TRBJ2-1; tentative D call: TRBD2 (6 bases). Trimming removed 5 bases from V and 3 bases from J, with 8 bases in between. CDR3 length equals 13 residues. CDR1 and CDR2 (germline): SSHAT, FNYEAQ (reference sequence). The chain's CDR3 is CASSPGGYNEQFF. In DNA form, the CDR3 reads TGTGCCAGCAGCCCCGGGGGCTACAATGAGCAGTTCTTC.

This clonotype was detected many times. Here the CDR3 DNA reads TGTGCCAGCAGTGATGGGGGCGCGGGGAATGAGCAGTTCTTC. The encoded protein is CASSDGGAGNEQFF. The rearrangement joins TRBV6-4 to TRBJ2-1; TRBD1 or TRBD2 may be the D gene (6 bases each). The CDR3 spans 14 residues. Germline V gene data show CDR1 as MRHNA and CDR2 as SNTAGT. With 3 bases removed from V and 7 bases from J, the gap between germline ends came to 13 bases.

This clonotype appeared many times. The CDR3 nucleotides read TGTGCCAGCAGCCCGGGGGATGACAAAAACATTCAGTACTTC. Protein: CASSPGDDKNIQYF. The J gene is TRBJ2-4, the V gene TRBV27, with D perhaps matching TRBD2 (6 bases). In germline, CDR1 is MNHEY, CDR2 SMNVEV (reference sequence). Trimming pared 6 bases from V and 3 bases from J, leaving 12 bases between. The CDR3 covers 14 residues.

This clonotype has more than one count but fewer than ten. The CDR3 region has the DNA TGTGCCAGCAGGTCCGAGGGACTAGCGGGAGGGAAGACCCAGTACTTC. It is translated as CASRSEGLAGGKTQYF. The gene calls are TRBV28 and TRBJ2-5; TRBD2 matches 16 bases. CDR3 length: 16 residues. Trimming cost V 6 bases and J 6 bases; bases outside gene matches: 7. Germline V gives CDR1 MDHEN, CDR2 SYDVKM.

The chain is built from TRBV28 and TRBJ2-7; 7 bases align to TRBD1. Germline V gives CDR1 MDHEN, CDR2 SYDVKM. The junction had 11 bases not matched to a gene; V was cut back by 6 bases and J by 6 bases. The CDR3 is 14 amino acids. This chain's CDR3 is CASRRGAGGSEQYF. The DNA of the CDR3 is TGTGCCAGCAGAAGAGGGGCAGGGGGAAGCGAGCAGTACTTC.

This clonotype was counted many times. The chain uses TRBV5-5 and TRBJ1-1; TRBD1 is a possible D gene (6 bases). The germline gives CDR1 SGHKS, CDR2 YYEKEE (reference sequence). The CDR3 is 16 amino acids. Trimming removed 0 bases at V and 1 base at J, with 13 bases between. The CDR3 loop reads CASSLAWTERNTEAFF. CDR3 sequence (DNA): TGTGCCAGCAGCTTGGCGTGGACAGAGAGGAACACTGAAGCTTTCTTT.

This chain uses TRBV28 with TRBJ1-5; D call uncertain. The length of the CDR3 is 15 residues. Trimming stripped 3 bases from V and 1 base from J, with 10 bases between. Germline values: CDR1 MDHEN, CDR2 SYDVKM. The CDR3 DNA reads TGTGCCAGCAGTTTTGGAGGAATCAGCAATCAGCCCCAGCATTTT. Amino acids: CASSFGGISNQPQHF. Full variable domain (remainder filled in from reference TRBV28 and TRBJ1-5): DVKVTQSSRYLVKRTGEKVFLECVQDMDHENMFWYRQDPGLGLRLIYFSYDVKMKEKGDIPEGYSVSREKKERFSLILESASTNQTSMYLCASSFGGISNQPQHFGDGTRLSIL.

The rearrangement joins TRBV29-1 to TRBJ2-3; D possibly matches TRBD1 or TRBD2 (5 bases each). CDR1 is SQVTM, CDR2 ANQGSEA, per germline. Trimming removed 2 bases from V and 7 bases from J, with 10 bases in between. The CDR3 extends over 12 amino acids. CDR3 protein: CSVEYGAYTQYF. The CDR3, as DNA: TGCAGCGTTGAATACGGGGCTTATACGCAGTATTTT.

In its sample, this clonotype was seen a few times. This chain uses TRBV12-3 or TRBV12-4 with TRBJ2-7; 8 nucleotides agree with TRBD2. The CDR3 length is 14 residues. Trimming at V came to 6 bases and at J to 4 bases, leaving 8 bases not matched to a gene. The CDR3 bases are TGTGCCAGCAGCACTAGCGGAGCCCCATACGAGCAGTACTTC. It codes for CASSTSGAPYEQYF.

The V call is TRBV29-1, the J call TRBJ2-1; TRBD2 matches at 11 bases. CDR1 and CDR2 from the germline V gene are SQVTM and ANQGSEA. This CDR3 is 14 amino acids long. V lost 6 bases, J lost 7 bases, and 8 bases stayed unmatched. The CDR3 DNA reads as TGCAGCGTAGAACTAGCGGGAGAGTGGAATGAGCAGTTCTTC. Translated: CSVELAGEWNEQFF.

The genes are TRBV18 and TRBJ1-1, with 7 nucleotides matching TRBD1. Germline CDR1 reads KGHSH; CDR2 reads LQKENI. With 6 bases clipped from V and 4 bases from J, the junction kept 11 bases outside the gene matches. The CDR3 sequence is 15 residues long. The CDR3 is CASSAPGEGATEAFF. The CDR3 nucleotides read TGTGCCAGCTCCGCACCGGGGGAGGGGGCCACTGAAGCTTTCTTT.

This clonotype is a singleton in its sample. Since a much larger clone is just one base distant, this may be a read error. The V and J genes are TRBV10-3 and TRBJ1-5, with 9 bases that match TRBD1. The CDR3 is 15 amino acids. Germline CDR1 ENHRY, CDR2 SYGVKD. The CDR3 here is CAISGGQGWNQPQRF. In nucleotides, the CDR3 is TGTGCCATCAGTGGGGGACAGGGATGGAATCAGCCCCAGCGTTTT.

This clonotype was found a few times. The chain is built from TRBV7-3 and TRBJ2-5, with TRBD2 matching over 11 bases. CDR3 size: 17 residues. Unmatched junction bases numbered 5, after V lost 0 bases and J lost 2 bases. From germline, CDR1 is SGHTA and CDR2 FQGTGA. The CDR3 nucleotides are TGTGCCAGCAGCTTAACTCCGACTAGCGGGAAACAAGAGACCCAGTACTTC. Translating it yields CASSLTPTSGKQETQYF.

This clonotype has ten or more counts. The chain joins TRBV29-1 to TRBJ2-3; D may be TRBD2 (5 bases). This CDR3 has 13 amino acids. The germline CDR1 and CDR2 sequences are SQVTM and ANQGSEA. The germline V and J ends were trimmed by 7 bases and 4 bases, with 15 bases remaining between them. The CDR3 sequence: CSAATGMADTQYF. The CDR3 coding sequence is TGCAGCGCCGCCACCGGGATGGCAGATACGCAGTATTTT.

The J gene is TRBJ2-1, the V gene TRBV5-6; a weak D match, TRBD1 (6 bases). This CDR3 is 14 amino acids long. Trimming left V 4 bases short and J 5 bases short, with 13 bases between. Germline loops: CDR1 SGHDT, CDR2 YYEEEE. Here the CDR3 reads CASSAGVWDNEQFF. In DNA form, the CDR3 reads TGTGCCAGCAGCGCAGGGGTGTGGGACAATGAGCAGTTCTTC.

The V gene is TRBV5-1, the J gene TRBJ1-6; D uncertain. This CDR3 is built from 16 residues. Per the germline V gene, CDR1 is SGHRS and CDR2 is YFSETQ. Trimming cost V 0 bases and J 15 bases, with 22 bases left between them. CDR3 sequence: CASSLGALAPTKLLHF. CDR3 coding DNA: TGCGCCAGCAGCTTGGGAGCACTAGCCCCGACTAAACTCCTCCACTTT.